These T cell receptor beta chains were read from a single sample in a study of OX40 agonist ivuxolimab in advanced cancers. TCRdb keeps only in-frame clones here, not all; method: immunoSEQ multiplex PCR. The table shows 40,000 to 45,000 clones, with over 65% occurring only once. Sequenced here: CD4+ or CD8+ T cells sorted from blood, sampled in a trial of the OX40 agonist ivuxolimab. The receptors here all came from an adult with an advanced solid tumor such as melanoma, head and neck, liver or kidney cancer. The CDR3 runs from the conserved cysteine through the conserved F or W. A D gene is named only where the DNA matches it firmly. A clone size is listed for some rows: how often the clone was seen (once, few, many), or a class if it is expanded.

TRBJ2-1 | NA | NA | TRBV27 | CASSLTGYNEQFF | TGTGCCAGCAGTCTCACAGGATACAATGAGCAGTTCTTC
TRBJ2-5 | TRBD1 | NA | TRBV7-2 | CAGGTGAAETQYF | TGTGCAGGAGGGACAGGGGCGGCAGAGACCCAGTACTTC
TRBJ2-1 | TRBD2 | once | TRBV6-5 | CASSPLSLAGYEQFF | TGTGCCAGCAGCCCCTTGAGCCTAGCGGGGTATGAGCAGTTCTTC
TRBJ1-2 | NA | NA | TRBV4-1 | CASRNNYGYTF | TGCGCCAGCCGGAATAACTATGGCTACACCTTC
TRBJ2-7 | NA | few | TRBV4-1 | CASSQVRGNSYEQYF | TGCGCCAGCAGCCAAGTGCGGGGAAATTCCTACGAGCAGTACTTC
TRBJ2-7 | NA | NA | TRBV6-5 | CASSYSISYEQYF | TGTGCCAGCAGTTACTCGATCAGCTACGAGCAGTACTTC
TRBJ2-3 | NA | NA | TRBV2 | CASRAGANPSTDTQYF | TGTGCCAGCAGGGCCGGGGCAAATCCTAGCACAGATACGCAGTATTTT
TRBJ1-2 | TRBD1 | NA | TRBV4-1 | CASSQEPRDRGGSYGYTF | TGCGCCAGCAGCCAAGAGCCCCGGGACAGGGGAGGAAGCTATGGCTACACCTTC
TRBJ1-2 | NA | NA | TRBV5-1 | CASSLREQLGYTF | TGCGCCAGCAGCTTACGGGAGCAACTGGGCTACACCTTC
TRBJ1-4 | NA | NA | TRBV2 | CASSEGGATNEKLFF | TGTGCCAGCAGTGAAGGGGGGGCAACTAATGAAAAACTGTTTTTT
TRBJ1-1 | NA | few | TRBV27 | CASQRNTEAFF | TGTGCCAGTCAGAGGAACACTGAAGCTTTCTTT
TRBJ1-4 | NA | once | TRBV5-5 | CASSLFPLEKLFF | TGTGCCAGCAGCTTGTTTCCCCTTGAAAAACTGTTTTTT
TRBJ1-5 | NA | NA | TRBV18 | CASSELQISNQPQHF | TGTGCCAGCTCAGAGCTACAGATTAGCAATCAGCCCCAGCATTTT
TRBJ2-5 | NA | NA | TRBV10-3 | CAISEPGEQETQYF | TGTGCCATCAGTGAGCCGGGGGAACAAGAGACCCAGTACTTC
TRBJ1-4 | NA | NA | TRBV9 | CASSVEAGVANEKLFF | TGTGCCAGCAGCGTAGAGGCAGGGGTAGCTAATGAAAAACTGTTTTTT
TRBJ1-3 | NA | NA | TRBV5-6 | CASSLPDSSAGNTIYF | TGTGCCAGCAGCCTGCCAGACAGCTCGGCTGGAAACACCATATATTTT
TRBJ2-1 | TRBD2 | NA | TRBV7-2 | CASSLGLRGGASYNEQFF | TGTGCCAGCAGCTTAGGTTTGCGCGGGGGGGCCTCCTACAATGAGCAGTTCTTC
TRBJ2-7 | NA | medium-sized | TRBV7-9 | CALYGPSGEQYF | TGTGCCCTGTACGGGCCGTCGGGCGAGCAGTACTTC
TRBJ1-5 | NA | NA | TRBV7-2 | CASSLRSQESWGNQPQHF | TGTGCCAGCAGCTTACGGTCGCAAGAGTCCTGGGGCAATCAGCCCCAGCATTTT
TRBJ2-1 | NA | NA | TRBV27 | CASWRSYNEQFF | TGTGCCAGCTGGCGCTCCTACAATGAGCAGTTCTTC
TRBJ2-3 | NA | NA | TRBV5-6 | CASSLGGSSTDTQYF | TGTGCCAGCAGCTTGGGGGGATCTAGCACAGATACGCAGTATTTT
TRBJ2-1 | NA | NA | TRBV9 | CASSEAGLNNEQFF | TGTGCCAGCAGCGAGGCGGGACTTAACAATGAGCAGTTCTTC
TRBJ2-2 | TRBD2 | NA | TRBV10-3 | CAISGASGGTGELFF | TGTGCCATCAGTGGGGCTAGCGGGGGGACCGGGGAGCTGTTTTTT
TRBJ2-1 | TRBD1 | NA | TRBV19 | CASSLLDRGIVNEQFF | TGTGCCAGTAGTCTCCTGGACAGGGGGATTGTGAATGAGCAGTTCTTC
TRBJ1-1 | TRBD1 | NA | TRBV19 | CASDRGGMNTEAFF | TGTGCCAGCGACAGGGGTGGCATGAACACTGAAGCTTTCTTT
TRBJ2-7 | NA | few | TRBV6-5 | CASSYGTYEQYF | TGTGCCAGCAGTTACGGTACCTACGAGCAGTACTTC
TRBJ1-2 | NA | NA | TRBV5-6 | CASSLEGSYGYTF | TGTGCCAGCAGCTTGGAGGGGTCCTATGGCTACACCTTC
TRBJ2-1 | TRBD2 | NA | TRBV30 | CAWSVQASGKYNEQFF | TGTGCCTGGAGTGTACAAGCTAGCGGGAAATACAATGAGCAGTTCTTC
TRBJ2-1 | TRBD1 | NA | TRBV27 | CASSLGTGINEQFF | TGTGCCAGCAGTTTGGGGACAGGGATCAATGAGCAGTTCTTC
TRBJ1-2 | NA | NA | TRBV5-6 | CASSLGQVNYGYTF | TGTGCCAGCAGCTTGGGACAGGTCAACTATGGCTACACCTTC
TRBJ2-7 | TRBD1 | NA | TRBV5-5 | CATSSLGQGYEQYF | TGTGCCACTTCGAGCTTGGGACAGGGCTACGAGCAGTACTTC
TRBJ2-1 | TRBD2 | NA | TRBV7-9 | CASSLVQAGRDEQFF | TGTGCCAGCAGCTTAGTGCAAGCGGGGAGGGATGAGCAGTTCTTC
TRBJ2-7 | NA | NA | TRBV11-2 | CASSISGTGAYEQYF | TGTGCCAGCAGCATTTCCGGGACGGGCGCCTACGAGCAGTACTTC
TRBJ2-2 | NA | NA | TRBV7-3 | CASSSLNHTGELFF | TGTGCCAGCAGCTCGCTCAACCACACCGGGGAGCTGTTTTTT
TRBJ1-5 | TRBD1 | NA | TRBV7-2 | CASSPSGRDRPNQPQHF | TGTGCCAGCAGCCCATCGGGGCGGGACAGACCGAATCAGCCCCAGCATTTT
TRBJ2-3 | NA | NA | TRBV4-3 | CASSQVRADTQYF | TGCGCCAGCAGCCAAGTTAGGGCAGATACGCAGTATTTT
TRBJ1-1 | NA | few | TRBV5-6 | CASSSFTEAFF | TGTGCCAGCAGCTCCTTCACTGAAGCTTTCTTT
TRBJ1-2 | NA | NA | TRBV21-1 | CASSPRPREHGYTF | TGTGCCAGCAGCCCTCGACCCAGAGAACATGGCTACACCTTC
TRBJ2-7 | TRBD1 | NA | TRBV18 | CASSPPGQGSEQYF | TGTGCCAGCTCACCACCGGGACAGGGGAGCGAGCAGTACTTC
TRBJ2-3 | NA | NA | TRBV19 | CASHSRAVGTQYF | TGTGCCAGTCACTCCCGAGCGGTTGGTACGCAGTATTTT
TRBJ2-3 | NA | medium-sized | TRBV7-8 | CASSLDPPRGGDTQYF | TGTGCCAGCAGCTTAGATCCTCCTAGGGGGGGAGATACGCAGTATTTT
TRBJ1-4 | NA | NA | TRBV19 | CASSIPRGDAEKLFF | TGTGCCAGTAGTATCCCCCGGGGGGACGCCGAAAAACTGTTTTTT
TRBJ1-5 | NA | NA | TRBV19 | CATLPGGTNSNQPQHF | TGTGCCACCCTGCCGGGGGGGACTAATAGCAATCAGCCCCAGCATTTT
TRBJ2-7 | NA | NA | TRBV7-9 | CASSRGLLYEQYF | TGTGCCAGCAGTCGTGGACTATTATACGAGCAGTACTTC
TRBJ2-5 | NA | NA | TRBV6-1 | CASRDPSETQYF | TGTGCCAGCAGAGACCCCTCCGAGACCCAGTACTTC
TRBJ2-3 | TRBD2 | NA | TRBV11-2 | CASSGPGTTTATDTQYF | TGTGCCAGCAGCGGTCCGGGGACTACCACTGCTACAGATACGCAGTATTTT
TRBJ1-1 | NA | NA | TRBV27 | CASQTAEQNTEAFF | TGTGCCAGCCAAACGGCAGAACAGAACACTGAAGCTTTCTTT